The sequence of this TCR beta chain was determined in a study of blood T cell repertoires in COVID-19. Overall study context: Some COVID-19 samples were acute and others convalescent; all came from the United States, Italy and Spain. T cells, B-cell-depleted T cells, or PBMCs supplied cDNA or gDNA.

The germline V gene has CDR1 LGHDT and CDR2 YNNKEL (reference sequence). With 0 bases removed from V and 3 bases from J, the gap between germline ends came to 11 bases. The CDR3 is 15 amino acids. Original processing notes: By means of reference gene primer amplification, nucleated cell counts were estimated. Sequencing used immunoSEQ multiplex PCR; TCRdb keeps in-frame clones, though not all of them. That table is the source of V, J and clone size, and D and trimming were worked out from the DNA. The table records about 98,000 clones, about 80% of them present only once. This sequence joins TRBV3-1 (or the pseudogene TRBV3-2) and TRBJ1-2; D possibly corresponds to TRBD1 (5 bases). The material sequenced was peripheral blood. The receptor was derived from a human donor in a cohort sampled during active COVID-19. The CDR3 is CASSQDLVGDYGYTF. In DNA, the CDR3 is TGTGCCAGCAGCCAAGATCTGGTAGGGGACTATGGCTACACCTTC.